Each of the 17 T cell receptor beta chains below was sequenced from the same sample in a study of blood T cell repertoires in COVID-19. Profiled with immunoSEQ multiplex PCR; TCRdb holds only in-frame clones, not every one. The table records 300,000 or so clones, more than 70% of them present only once. What was sequenced was peripheral blood. These receptors came from a young man who had recovered from COVID-19.

This clone was seen a few times. CDR3 bases: TGTGCCAGCAGCCAACAGGGGGCGCGACCCACAGATACGCAGTATTTT. Protein: CASSQQGARPTDTQYF. The chain couples TRBV7-2 to TRBJ2-3; 9 nucleotides agree with TRBD1. CDR3 length: 16 residues. The V segment lost 5 bases and the J segment 2 bases; nucleotides outside the gene matches: 8. Looked up from germline, CDR1 is SGHTA and CDR2 is FQGNSA.

There are a few counts of this clone. The chain combines TRBV4-2 with TRBJ1-1; D is possibly TRBD1 (5 bases). CDR1 LGHNA and CDR2 YNFKEQ come from the germline V gene. The V gene lost 4 bases and the J gene lost 2 bases, with 11 bases spanning the gap. The CDR3 is 14 amino acids. The CDR3 DNA sequence: TGTGCCAGCAGCCTCGGAGGGGCTAACACTGAAGCTTTCTTT. Protein product: CASSLGGANTEAFF.

This clone appeared a single time. The chain employs TRBV6-2 or TRBV6-3 and TRBJ1-6; D is undetermined. This CDR3 is 13 amino acids long. Trimming took 2 bases from V and 7 from J, leaving 6 bases between them. Germline V CDR1 and CDR2: MNHEY, SVGEGT. CDR3 sequence reads: CASSYGQNSPLHF. Written as DNA, the CDR3 is TGTGCCAGCAGTTACGGCCAGAATTCACCCCTCCACTTT.

The chain is built from TRBV6-5 and TRBJ2-7; maybe TRBD1 (5 bases). Germline CDR1 and CDR2: MNHEY and SVGAGI. V lost 2 bases and J lost 10, with 9 bases in between. This CDR3 contains 11 residues. The CDR3 DNA follows: TGTGCCAGCAGTTACGGGGCTTATCAGTACTTC. Its translation is CASSYGAYQYF.

The rearrangement joins TRBV10-2 to TRBJ1-1, with no clear D. Deletions cut 6 bases from V and 4 bases from J, with 15 bases between. The CDR3 has 14 amino acids. Germline V gives CDR1 WSHSY, CDR2 SAAADI. CDR3 DNA: TGCGCCAGCAGCCCCCAAGCGGTGGGCACTGAAGCTTTCTTT. It is translated as CASSPQAVGTEAFF.

V gene TRBV3-1 (or the pseudogene TRBV3-2) combines with J gene TRBJ1-2; D gene ambiguous. Per the germline V gene, CDR1 is LGHDT and CDR2 is YNNKEL (reference sequence). V lost 2 bases to trimming and J lost 0 bases, with 13 bases between them. CDR3 length equals 16 residues. CDR3 region: CASSQLNLVANYGYTF. CDR3 nucleotide sequence: TGTGCCAGCAGCCAACTGAACTTAGTAGCTAACTATGGCTACACCTTC.

This sequence joins TRBV11-3 and TRBJ2-7, with D possibly being TRBD1 (6 bases). The V and J ends lost 4 bases and 6 bases respectively, with 16 bases between them. The CDR3 extends over 14 amino acids. Germline-derived CDR1 and CDR2 are SGHNT and YENEEA. As DNA, the CDR3 is TGTGCCAGCAGCTCGGACCCGACAGGTACCGAGCAGTACTTC. This encodes CASSSDPTGTEQYF.

The chain carries TRBV6-6 and TRBJ2-7, with TRBD1 matching 10 bases. V shed 5 bases and J 2 bases; nucleotides not matched to a gene: 12. This CDR3 contains 17 residues. Germline-derived CDR1 and CDR2 are MNHNY and SVGAGI (reference sequence). The CDR3 protein is CASSRYSGQGLAYEQYF. The CDR3 region has the DNA TGTGCCAGCAGTAGATACTCGGGACAGGGGTTAGCCTACGAGCAGTACTTC.

A single count supports this clone. V and J are TRBV4-1 and TRBJ2-5; D unclear. There are 16 residues in the CDR3. Germline loops: CDR1 MGHRA, CDR2 YSYEKL. The ends were cut back, 0 bases at V and 0 bases at J, with 11 bases in the middle. CDR3 sequence (DNA): TGCGCCAGCAGCCAAGAGTCGAGCAGGTACCAAGAGACCCAGTACTTC. As protein: CASSQESSRYQETQYF.

The CDR3 is CASSLAGQGYNEQFF. The CDR3 DNA reads TGTGCCAGTAGTCTCGCGGGACAGGGATACAATGAGCAGTTCTTC. The chain combines TRBV19 with TRBJ2-1, with 9 bases lining up with TRBD1. The J segment lost 4 bases and the V segment lost 5 bases, leaving 6 bases of the junction unmatched. Germline V gives CDR1 LNHDA, CDR2 SQIVND (reference sequence). The CDR3 totals 15 residues.

This chain uses TRBV6-1 with TRBJ2-2; maybe TRBD1 (5 bases). V was clipped by 0 bases and J by 2 bases, with 7 bases between them. The CDR3 is 15 residues long. The germline CDR1 and CDR2 sequences are MNHNS and SASEGT. CDR3 bases: TGTGCCAGCAGTGAAGCGACAGCCAACACCGGGGAGCTGTTTTTT. This encodes CASSEATANTGELFF.

The CDR3 region is CASSQGQGIDEQFF. The CDR3 bases are TGTGCCAGCAGTCAGGGACAGGGTATAGATGAGCAGTTCTTC. This chain uses TRBV28 with TRBJ2-1; 9 bases are a match to TRBD1. Germline V gene data show CDR1 as MDHEN and CDR2 as SYDVKM. Trimming cost V 5 bases and J 8 bases; bases outside gene matches: 7. CDR3 length equals 14 residues. The full variable domain, with the rest looked up from reference TRBV28 and TRBJ2-1, is DVKVTQSSRYLVKRTGEKVFLECVQDMDHENMFWYRQDPGLGLRLIYFSYDVKMKEKGDIPEGYSVSREKKERFSLILESASTNQTSMYLCASSQGQGIDEQFFGPGTRLTVL.

Concerning this clone: Different DNA sequences within this sample yield the same CDR3. The chain recombines TRBV18 with TRBJ2-7; 10 nucleotides match TRBD1. The ends lost 3 bases at V and 3 bases at J; junction bases unmatched: 5. Germline V gene lookup returns CDR1 KGHSH and CDR2 LQKENI. The CDR3 runs 15 residues. As DNA, the CDR3 is TGTGCCAGCTCACCGGGGACAGGGGACGGCTACGAGCAGTACTTC. The encoded protein is CASSPGTGDGYEQYF.

CDR3 bases: TGTGCCAGCAGCGAACAGGGGGTGAACACTGAAGCTTTCTTT. Its translation is CASSEQGVNTEAFF. The chain recombines TRBV2 with TRBJ1-1, with 8 bases fitting TRBD1. V dropped 6 bases and J dropped 0; count of bases not matched to a gene: 3. CDR1 is SNHLY and CDR2 is FYNNEI in the germline V gene. The CDR3 consists of 14 residues.

This CDR3 reads CASSPVTGSGEKLFF. CDR3 coding DNA: TGTGCCAGCTCACCGGTCACAGGGTCGGGCGAAAAACTGTTTTTT. J is TRBJ1-4 and V is TRBV18, with D possibly being TRBD1 (6 bases). The CDR3 spans 15 residues. Germline CDR1 KGHSH, CDR2 LQKENI. V was cut by 3 bases and J by 8 bases, with 16 bases left in between.

This clone was counted a few times. The chain links TRBV15 to TRBJ1-5; D not certain. Trimming took 4 bases from V and 0 from J, leaving 13 bases between them. Germline lookup yields CDR1 LNHNV and CDR2 YYDKDF (reference sequence). The CDR3 sequence is 16 residues long. This CDR3 is CATSTIHLYSNQPQHF. The CDR3 DNA reads as TGTGCCACCAGCACCATTCACTTATATAGCAATCAGCCCCAGCATTTT.

V usage is TRBV27 and J usage is TRBJ2-2, with TRBD1 as a possible D gene (6 bases). Per the germline V gene, CDR1 is MNHEY and CDR2 is SMNVEV (reference sequence). The V end was cut by 5 bases, the J end by 6 bases, with 10 bases between. The CDR3 has 13 residues. CDR3 residues: CASSIHRAGELFF. The CDR3 coding sequence is TGTGCCAGCAGTATTCACAGGGCCGGGGAGCTGTTTTTT.